Listed below are T cell receptor beta chains from one sample, sequenced in a study of cytomegalovirus exposure and HLA in healthy donors. Produced via immunoSEQ multiplex PCR; TCRdb's table is partial and in-frame only. This table has some 200,000 clones, more than 80% appearing once. Sequenced sample: PBMCs. Receptors originate from a boy aged 10-17 years in good health and CMV-seronegative. Both conserved end residues are part of each CDR3. D genes are given only for firm matches. Some rows mark clone size as missing; the rest say once, few, many or name a class of expanded clone.

d_call: .
clone_size: .
j_call: TRBJ2-1
v_call: TRBV5-1
cdr3_aa: CASSRNSGVYNEQFF
cdr3_nt: TGCGCCAGCAGCCGGAATAGCGGCGTCTACAATGAGCAGTTCTTC

d_call: .
clone_size: .
j_call: TRBJ2-3
v_call: TRBV10-1
cdr3_aa: CASTRGGSDTQYF
cdr3_nt: TGCGCCAGCACGAGGGGGGGGTCAGATACGCAGTATTTT

d_call: TRBD1
clone_size: .
j_call: TRBJ1-5
v_call: TRBV18
cdr3_aa: CASSPTGGDQPQHF
cdr3_nt: TGTGCCAGCTCTCCTACAGGGGGAGATCAGCCCCAGCATTTT

d_call: .
clone_size: .
j_call: TRBJ2-3
v_call: TRBV30
cdr3_aa: CAWNVGSWRGLSTDTQYF
cdr3_nt: TGTGCCTGGAACGTCGGTTCGTGGCGGGGGCTAAGCACAGATACGCAGTATTTT

d_call: .
clone_size: .
j_call: TRBJ1-2
v_call: TRBV9
cdr3_aa: CASSATGYGYTF
cdr3_nt: TGTGCCAGCAGCGCGACAGGCTATGGCTACACCTTC

d_call: .
clone_size: .
j_call: TRBJ1-1
v_call: TRBV5-1
cdr3_aa: CASSRGENTEAFF
cdr3_nt: TGCGCCAGCAGCCGCGGGGAGAACACTGAAGCTTTCTTT

d_call: .
clone_size: few
j_call: TRBJ1-2
v_call: TRBV21-1
cdr3_aa: CASSTRTGLNYGYTF
cdr3_nt: TGTGCCAGCAGCACCCGGACAGGCCTAAACTATGGCTACACCTTC

d_call: TRBD1
clone_size: .
j_call: TRBJ2-6
v_call: TRBV7-9
cdr3_aa: CASSWDSSSGANVLTF
cdr3_nt: TGTGCCAGCAGCTGGGACAGCAGCTCTGGGGCCAACGTCCTGACTTTC

d_call: TRBD1
clone_size: .
j_call: TRBJ2-1
v_call: TRBV11-3
cdr3_aa: CASSPGQDSYNEQFF
cdr3_nt: TGTGCCAGCAGCCCCGGACAGGACTCCTACAATGAGCAGTTCTTC

d_call: .
clone_size: few
j_call: TRBJ2-1
v_call: TRBV30
cdr3_aa: CAWSVARYNEQFF
cdr3_nt: TGTGCCTGGAGTGTCGCCAGATACAATGAGCAGTTCTTC

d_call: .
clone_size: .
j_call: TRBJ1-1
v_call: TRBV19
cdr3_aa: CASSITDTEAFF
cdr3_nt: TGTGCCAGTAGTATAACGGACACTGAAGCTTTCTTT

d_call: .
clone_size: .
j_call: TRBJ2-5
v_call: TRBV28
cdr3_aa: CASSLTGFGQETQYF
cdr3_nt: TGTGCCAGCAGTTTAACGGGTTTTGGCCAAGAGACCCAGTACTTC

d_call: .
clone_size: .
j_call: TRBJ1-2
v_call: TRBV12-5
cdr3_aa: CASGLPFPSGLDYGYTF
cdr3_nt: TGTGCTAGTGGTTTGCCGTTTCCTAGCGGTCTGGACTATGGCTACACCTTC

d_call: .
clone_size: .
j_call: TRBJ2-3
v_call: TRBV11-3
cdr3_aa: CASSYSPRTDTQYF
cdr3_nt: TGTGCCAGCAGCTATAGTCCCCGCACAGATACGCAGTATTTT

d_call: .
clone_size: few
j_call: TRBJ1-1
v_call: TRBV19
cdr3_aa: CASSMRQNTEAFF
cdr3_nt: TGTGCCAGTAGTATGAGGCAGAACACTGAAGCTTTCTTT

d_call: .
clone_size: .
j_call: TRBJ2-5
v_call: TRBV21-1
cdr3_aa: CAGTSGRIETQYF
cdr3_nt: TGTGCCGGTACTAGCGGGAGAATAGAGACCCAGTACTTC

d_call: .
clone_size: .
j_call: TRBJ2-7
v_call: TRBV2
cdr3_aa: CATRQRDYSYEQYF
cdr3_nt: TGTGCCACCAGACAGCGTGACTACTCCTACGAGCAGTACTTC

d_call: TRBD2
clone_size: .
j_call: TRBJ2-1
v_call: TRBV9
cdr3_aa: CASSGVSTSGNEQFF
cdr3_nt: TGTGCCAGCAGCGGTGTGTCGACTAGCGGCAATGAGCAGTTCTTC

d_call: .
clone_size: few
j_call: TRBJ1-3
v_call: TRBV7-2
cdr3_aa: CASSPQGRNTIYF
cdr3_nt: TGTGCCAGCAGCCCACAGGGAAGAAACACCATATATTTT

d_call: TRBD1
clone_size: .
j_call: TRBJ2-7
v_call: TRBV5-1
cdr3_aa: CASSSAGTAYYEQYF
cdr3_nt: TGCGCCAGCAGCTCCGCCGGGACAGCCTACTACGAGCAGTACTTC

d_call: .
clone_size: once
j_call: TRBJ2-4
v_call: TRBV14
cdr3_aa: CASSPTGKYSGVAKNIQYF
cdr3_nt: TGTGCCAGCAGCCCAACTGGGAAATATTCAGGGGTTGCCAAAAACATTCAGTACTTC

d_call: TRBD1
clone_size: .
j_call: TRBJ1-2
v_call: TRBV10-3
cdr3_aa: CAISGTGEAYGYTF
cdr3_nt: TGTGCCATCAGTGGGACAGGGGAGGCCTATGGCTACACCTTC

d_call: .
clone_size: .
j_call: TRBJ2-7
v_call: TRBV6-1
cdr3_aa: CASSEEERVNYEQYF
cdr3_nt: TGTGCCAGCAGTGAAGAGGAGCGGGTGAACTACGAGCAGTACTTC

d_call: TRBD1
clone_size: .
j_call: TRBJ2-7
v_call: TRBV5-1
cdr3_aa: CASRAGTGTGEQYF
cdr3_nt: TGCGCCAGCAGGGCCGGGACAGGGACAGGCGAGCAGTACTTC

d_call: .
clone_size: few
j_call: TRBJ2-1
v_call: TRBV21-1
cdr3_aa: CASSKKGGSYNEQFF
cdr3_nt: TGTGCCAGCAGCAAAAAAGGCGGCTCCTACAATGAGCAGTTCTTC

d_call: TRBD1
clone_size: .
j_call: TRBJ1-2
v_call: TRBV28
cdr3_aa: CASSSGTGDRVGYGYTF
cdr3_nt: TGTGCCAGCAGCTCCGGGACAGGGGATCGAGTCGGCTATGGCTACACCTTC

d_call: .
clone_size: .
j_call: TRBJ1-5
v_call: TRBV5-1
cdr3_aa: CASSREQGQPQHF
cdr3_nt: TGCGCCAGCAGCAGGGAACAGGGACAGCCCCAGCATTTT

d_call: .
clone_size: .
j_call: TRBJ2-3
v_call: TRBV6-6
cdr3_aa: CASSYPGPTDTQYF
cdr3_nt: TGTGCCAGCAGTTACCCAGGCCCCACAGATACGCAGTATTTT

d_call: .
clone_size: .
j_call: TRBJ2-3
v_call: TRBV6-4
cdr3_aa: CASSVAGRGDTQYF
cdr3_nt: TGTGCCAGCAGTGTGGCGGGACGAGGAGATACGCAGTATTTT

d_call: .
clone_size: .
j_call: TRBJ1-1
v_call: TRBV18
cdr3_aa: CASSPSTGINTEAFF
cdr3_nt: TGTGCCAGCTCACCTAGTACGGGGATCAACACTGAAGCTTTCTTT

d_call: TRBD2
clone_size: .
j_call: TRBJ2-2
v_call: TRBV4-1
cdr3_aa: CASSQVGLAGWSTNTGELFF
cdr3_nt: TGCGCCAGCAGCCAAGTGGGACTAGCGGGATGGTCGACGAACACCGGGGAGCTGTTTTTT

d_call: TRBD2
clone_size: few
j_call: TRBJ2-4
v_call: TRBV4-3
cdr3_aa: CASSQDLLAGVNIQYF
cdr3_nt: TGCGCCAGCAGCCAAGATTTACTAGCGGGAGTTAACATTCAGTACTTC

d_call: .
clone_size: once
j_call: TRBJ1-2
v_call: TRBV27
cdr3_aa: CASSLLPATDYTF
cdr3_nt: TGTGCCAGCAGTTTATTGCCAGCGACAGACTACACCTTC

d_call: .
clone_size: .
j_call: TRBJ1-1
v_call: TRBV19
cdr3_aa: CASRLSHGASNTEAFF
cdr3_nt: TGTGCCAGTAGGCTTAGTCATGGGGCTTCGAACACTGAAGCTTTCTTT

d_call: .
clone_size: .
j_call: TRBJ2-7
v_call: TRBV27
cdr3_aa: CASSYPYRELSYEQYF
cdr3_nt: TGTGCCAGCAGTTACCCTTACAGGGAGCTCTCCTACGAGCAGTACTTC

d_call: .
clone_size: .
j_call: TRBJ1-3
v_call: TRBV6-1
cdr3_aa: CASRSGNSGNTIYF
cdr3_nt: TGTGCCAGCAGATCCGGGAACTCTGGAAACACCATATATTTT

d_call: TRBD2
clone_size: .
j_call: TRBJ2-2
v_call: TRBV4-3
cdr3_aa: CASSQDQASGRFGGELFF
cdr3_nt: TGCGCCAGCAGCCAAGATCAGGCTAGCGGGAGATTCGGCGGGGAGCTGTTTTTT

d_call: TRBD2
clone_size: once
j_call: TRBJ2-3
v_call: TRBV27
cdr3_aa: CASSTSGSTDTQYF
cdr3_nt: TGTGCCAGCAGCACTAGCGGTTCCACAGATACGCAGTATTTT

d_call: TRBD2
clone_size: .
j_call: TRBJ2-3
v_call: TRBV19
cdr3_aa: CASTLAGPSTDTQYF
cdr3_nt: TGTGCCAGTACGCTAGCGGGTCCAAGCACAGATACGCAGTATTTT

d_call: .
clone_size: .
j_call: TRBJ1-4
v_call: TRBV11-2
cdr3_aa: CASSLEGGLGHF
cdr3_nt: TGTGCCAGCAGCTTAGAGGGGGGGTTGGGCCATTTT

d_call: .
clone_size: once
j_call: TRBJ2-7
v_call: TRBV19
cdr3_aa: CASSIVGGEQYF
cdr3_nt: TGTGCCAGTAGTATAGTGGGGGGCGAGCAGTACTTC

d_call: .
clone_size: .
j_call: TRBJ1-2
v_call: TRBV7-9
cdr3_aa: CASSLGRYRVESSGYTF
cdr3_nt: TGTGCCAGCAGCTTAGGGAGGTACAGGGTCGAATCTAGCGGCTACACCTTC

d_call: .
clone_size: .
j_call: TRBJ2-5
v_call: TRBV29-1
cdr3_aa: CSVEAGPTTQETQYF
cdr3_nt: TGCAGCGTTGAGGCGGGACCGACTACCCAAGAGACCCAGTACTTC

d_call: .
clone_size: .
j_call: TRBJ1-1
v_call: TRBV5-1
cdr3_aa: CASSLEGVNTEAFF
cdr3_nt: TGCGCCAGCAGCTTAGAAGGAGTGAACACTGAAGCTTTCTTT

d_call: TRBD1
clone_size: .
j_call: TRBJ1-5
v_call: TRBV11-2
cdr3_aa: CASSLVAGQGSNQPQHF
cdr3_nt: TGTGCCAGCAGCTTAGTGGCAGGACAGGGTAGCAATCAGCCCCAGCATTTT

d_call: .
clone_size: .
j_call: TRBJ2-7
v_call: TRBV7-9
cdr3_aa: CASSLQPGQKPYEQYF
cdr3_nt: TGTGCCAGCAGCTTACAACCGGGACAAAAACCCTACGAGCAGTACTTC

d_call: .
clone_size: few
j_call: TRBJ2-2
v_call: TRBV7-9
cdr3_aa: CASSLLRSTGELFF
cdr3_nt: TGTGCCAGCAGCCTTCTGAGGTCCACCGGGGAGCTGTTTTTT

d_call: TRBD2
clone_size: .
j_call: TRBJ2-3
v_call: TRBV27
cdr3_aa: CASSLLAAYTDTQYF
cdr3_nt: TGTGCCAGCAGTTTACTAGCGGCCTACACAGATACGCAGTATTTT

d_call: .
clone_size: .
j_call: TRBJ1-2
v_call: TRBV5-6
cdr3_aa: CASSPSRTALGTF
cdr3_nt: TGTGCCAGCAGCCCCTCCCGGACAGCTTTGGGCACCTTC

d_call: TRBD1
clone_size: .
j_call: TRBJ1-1
v_call: TRBV7-9
cdr3_aa: CSSSLANPTGDTEAFF
cdr3_nt: TGTTCCAGCAGCTTAGCGAACCCGACAGGGGACACTGAAGCTTTCTTT

d_call: .
clone_size: .
j_call: TRBJ1-5
v_call: TRBV6-1
cdr3_aa: CASSNRGKQPQHF
cdr3_nt: TGTGCCAGCAGCAATAGAGGGAAACAGCCCCAGCATTTT

d_call: TRBD1
clone_size: .
j_call: TRBJ1-1
v_call: TRBV6-5
cdr3_aa: CASSYKTGFTEAFF
cdr3_nt: TGTGCCAGCAGTTACAAGACAGGGTTCACTGAAGCTTTCTTT

d_call: TRBD2
clone_size: .
j_call: TRBJ2-1
v_call: TRBV7-9
cdr3_aa: CASSFGTGTSGGYNEQFF
cdr3_nt: TGTGCCAGCAGCTTCGGCACCGGGACTAGCGGGGGCTACAATGAGCAGTTCTTC

d_call: TRBD1
clone_size: .
j_call: TRBJ1-3
v_call: TRBV6-5
cdr3_aa: CASSLQGLAGNTIYF
cdr3_nt: TGTGCCAGCAGTTTACAGGGGCTGGCTGGAAACACCATATATTTT

d_call: TRBD1
clone_size: few
j_call: TRBJ1-1
v_call: TRBV6-5
cdr3_aa: CASSYGTGGDTEAFF
cdr3_nt: TGTGCCAGCAGTTACGGGACAGGGGGGGACACTGAAGCTTTCTTT